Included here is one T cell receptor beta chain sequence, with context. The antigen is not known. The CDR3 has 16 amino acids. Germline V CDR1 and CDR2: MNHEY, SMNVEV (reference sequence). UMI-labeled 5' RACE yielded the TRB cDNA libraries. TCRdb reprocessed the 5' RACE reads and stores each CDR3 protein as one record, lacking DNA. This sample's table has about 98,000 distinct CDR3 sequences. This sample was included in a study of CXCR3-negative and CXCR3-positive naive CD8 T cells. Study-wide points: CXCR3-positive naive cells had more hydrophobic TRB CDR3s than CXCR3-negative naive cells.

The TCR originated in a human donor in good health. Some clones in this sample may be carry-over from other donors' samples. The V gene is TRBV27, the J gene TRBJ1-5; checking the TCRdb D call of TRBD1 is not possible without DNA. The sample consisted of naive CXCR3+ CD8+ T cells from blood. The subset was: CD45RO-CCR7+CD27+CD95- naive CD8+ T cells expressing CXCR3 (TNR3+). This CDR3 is CASSLIFGGINQPQHF.